This T cell receptor beta chain was documented in a study of cytomegalovirus exposure and HLA in healthy donors. Study in general: A data release that came early held approximately 85 million unique TCRs from HLA-typed donors.

The germline gives CDR1 SGHVS, CDR2 FQNEAQ. The V end lost 2 bases, the J end lost 5 bases, and 15 bases lay between the germline ends. This CDR3 is built from 15 residues. The study's findings and limits: Reports indicate that TCR beta sequences accurately predicted the HLA-A and HLA-B alleles of most subjects. In terms of immune exposure information, only CMV serostatus was available.

This clone was seen a few times. Antigen specificity is unknown. PCR primers comprised 60 Vbeta and 13 Jbeta primers. Clones were sequenced by immunoSEQ multiplex PCR, and TCRdb holds only the in-frame ones, with some missing. The table lists 110,000 to 150,000 clones, less than 10% of them singletons. The receptor's source is a man aged 50-60 years in good health and CMV-seronegative. V and J are TRBV7-8 and TRBJ2-5, with a possible D match to TRBD2 (6 bases). Sequences were obtained from PBMCs. The CDR3, as DNA: TGTGCCAGCAGCTTAACGGTCATGGGGAGGGAGACCCAGTACTTC. This sequence encodes CASSLTVMGRETQYF.